A selection of T cell receptor beta chains follows, all from one sample in a study of control samples from healthy donors and cancer patients. The data were produced by immunoSEQ multiplex PCR, yet TCRdb's version contains in-frame clones alone and is incomplete. The sample holds about 100,000 clones, 82% seen once. Sequencing was done on a sample of blood. The receptors were sampled from a man between 18 and 29 years old in good health. CDR3s include the opening cysteine and the closing phenylalanine or tryptophan. D genes are given only for firm matches. The size of a clone is reported for some rows only, either as once, few or many, or as a class for expanded clones.

>NA|TRBV20-1|TRBJ2-1|few
TGCAGTGCAGCGACCCGGGACTTAGCGTTCTTC
CSAATRDLAFF
>TRBD2|TRBV7-8|TRBJ2-3|few
TGTGCCAGCAGCTTAGTAGGAACTAGCGGGGTTTACACAGATACGCAGTATTTT
CASSLVGTSGVYTDTQYF
>NA|TRBV7-2|TRBJ2-1|NA
TGTGCCAGCAGCTTAGCCACCACCTACAATGAGCAGTTCTTC
CASSLATTYNEQFF
>NA|TRBV21-1|TRBJ1-2|NA
TGTGCCAGCGATTGCCCTGGGGGCGCAGACTATGGCTACACCTTC
CASDCPGGADYGYTF
>NA|TRBV6-1|TRBJ2-5|NA
TGTGCCAGCAGTGAAGGCAGACTACAAGAGACCCAGTACTTC
CASSEGRLQETQYF
>NA|TRBV29-1|TRBJ1-1|NA
TGCAGCGGTACCCCTACAGGCTACACTGAAGCGGAAGCTTTCTTT
CSGTPTGYTEAEAFF
>NA|TRBV7-6|TRBJ1-1|NA
TGTGCCAGCAGCCCGGACGGAGCTTTCTTT
CASSPDGAFF
>NA|TRBV20-1|TRBJ2-7|once
TGCAGTGCTAGTCAGGGCCATGACTACGAGCAGTACTTC
CSASQGHDYEQYF
>NA|TRBV4-2|TRBJ1-2|NA
TGTGCCAGCAGCCAAGGGGGCGCTGGCTACACCTTC
CASSQGGAGYTF
>TRBD1|TRBV5-4|TRBJ1-4|NA
TGTGCCAGCAGCTTCCGGGACAGGGCATCTAATGAAAAACTGTTTTTT
CASSFRDRASNEKLFF
>TRBD1|TRBV2|TRBJ1-1|NA
TGTGCCAGCAATCTGGACAGGCAGAACACTGAAGCTTTCTTT
CASNLDRQNTEAFF
>NA|TRBV6-2/TRBV6-3|TRBJ2-7|NA
TGTGCCAGCAGTTACTTGGGCCAGTCAGGCGAGCAGTACTTC
CASSYLGQSGEQYF
>NA|TRBV11-2|TRBJ1-1|NA
TGTGCCAGCAGCGGTCAGGGTCCGAACACTGAAGCTTTCTTT
CASSGQGPNTEAFF
>NA|TRBV4-2|TRBJ1-2|NA
TGTGCCAGCAGCCAGAGCCTCTATGGCTACACCTTC
CASSQSLYGYTF
>NA|TRBV7-6|TRBJ2-1|NA
TGTGCCAGCAGCTTAGACCAGGACTACTCCTACAATGAGCAGTTCTTC
CASSLDQDYSYNEQFF
>NA|TRBV5-1|TRBJ1-4|NA
TGCGCCAGCAGTCCCGAAACTCTACAGGAAAAACTGTTTTTT
CASSPETLQEKLFF
>TRBD2|TRBV6-4|TRBJ2-1|NA
TGTGCCAGCAGTGCCAGCGGGGGGCTGGGGAATGAGCAGTTCTTC
CASSASGGLGNEQFF
>NA|TRBV5-1|TRBJ1-1|once
TGCGCCAGCAGCTTTAAAGGGGGAACAAACACTGAAGCTTTCTTT
CASSFKGGTNTEAFF
>NA|TRBV7-9|TRBJ1-5|NA
TGTGCCAGCAGCTTATCGTCCCAGGGAAATCAGCCCCAGCATTTT
CASSLSSQGNQPQHF
>NA|TRBV21-1|TRBJ1-5|NA
TGTGCCAGCAGCAAAGGTGGGACAGGGATTCTCAATCAGCCCCAGCATTTT
CASSKGGTGILNQPQHF
>NA|TRBV10-2|TRBJ1-6|NA
TGCGCCACCACACTTCTGGGTAATTCACCCCTCCACTTT
CATTLLGNSPLHF
>NA|TRBV7-2|TRBJ1-1|NA
TGTGCCAGCAGCTGGGCCTTTCAGAACACTGAAGCTTTCTTT
CASSWAFQNTEAFF
>NA|TRBV4-1|TRBJ1-5|NA
TGCGCCAGCAGCCAAGAGCAGCCTGATCAGCCCCAGCATTTT
CASSQEQPDQPQHF
>NA|TRBV28|TRBJ1-1|NA
TGTGCCAGCAGACCGGGAGGGGGAACTGAAGCTTTCTTT
CASRPGGGTEAFF
>TRBD2|TRBV27|TRBJ2-1|NA
TGTGCCTCCAATAATCAAGGGAGGGATGAGCAGTTCTTC
CASNNQGRDEQFF
>NA|TRBV4-1|TRBJ2-2|NA
TGCGCCAGCAGCCAAGACGGCCGGGAGCTGTTTTTT
CASSQDGRELFF
>TRBD1|TRBV28|TRBJ1-2|once
TGTGCCAGCAGTTCAGGTCCTATCTCAGGGGGCTATGGCTACACCTTC
CASSSGPISGGYGYTF
>TRBD1|TRBV19|TRBJ1-5|NA
TGTGCCAGTAGTATAGGACAGGGCGGCAATCAGCCCCAGCATTTT
CASSIGQGGNQPQHF
>TRBD1|TRBV7-9|TRBJ1-1|NA
TGTGCCAGCAGACAGGGGGCGCATGGTGAAGCTTTCTTT
CASRQGAHGEAFF
>TRBD2|TRBV7-2|TRBJ2-1|NA
TGTGCCAGCAGCCAGCGGGGGGGCCTAAATGAGCAGTTCTTC
CASSQRGGLNEQFF
>NA|TRBV6-5|TRBJ1-1|NA
TGTGCCAGCAGTTATCACCGGGGGAACACTGAAGCTTTCTTT
CASSYHRGNTEAFF
>NA|TRBV5-8|TRBJ1-1|NA
TGTGCCAGCAGCTCACTATGGACGTACACTGAAGCTTTCTTT
CASSSLWTYTEAFF
>TRBD2|TRBV7-2|TRBJ2-3|NA
TGTGCCAGCAGAAGCGGGGGGGCGGCAGATACGCAGTATTTT
CASRSGGAADTQYF
>TRBD1|TRBV7-2|TRBJ2-7|NA
TGTGCCAGCAGCTTAACAGGGGGGAACTCCTACGAGCAGTACTTC
CASSLTGGNSYEQYF
>TRBD2|TRBV7-2|TRBJ2-1|NA
TGTGCCAGCAGCTCTAGCGGGGGCCCCTACAATGAGCAGTTCTTC
CASSSSGGPYNEQFF
>NA|TRBV29-1|TRBJ1-2|NA
TGCAGCGTTCTAGAGGGAGGCTACACCTTC
CSVLEGGYTF
>TRBD2|TRBV6-6|TRBJ2-1|NA
TGTGCCAGCAGTTTGGGACTAGCGGGGGGGCAGTTCTTC
CASSLGLAGGQFF
>NA|TRBV30|TRBJ2-3|NA
TGTGCCTGGAGTGTAGGGTTTGACACAGATACGCAGTATTTT
CAWSVGFDTDTQYF
>TRBD1|TRBV11-2|TRBJ1-4|NA
TGTGCCAGCGCCTCTCCCGGAGGGAGGGGGCGGGATGAAAAACTGTTTTTT
CASASPGGRGRDEKLFF
>NA|TRBV7-9|TRBJ1-3|few
TGTGCCAGCAGCCCTGACATCTCTGGAAACACCATATATTTT
CASSPDISGNTIYF
>NA|TRBV5-1|TRBJ1-3|once
TGCGCCAGCAGCTTGGTTTCAGGGCCATCTGGAAACACCATATATTTT
CASSLVSGPSGNTIYF
>NA|TRBV3-1/TRBV3-2|TRBJ2-4|few
TGTGCCAGCAGCCAGGTGACCATAGCCAAAAACATTCAGTACTTC
CASSQVTIAKNIQYF
>NA|TRBV2|TRBJ2-3|few
TGTGCCAGCAGGGGTAGCGAGCTCACAGATACGCAGTATTTT
CASRGSELTDTQYF
>TRBD1|TRBV30|TRBJ1-1|NA
TGTGCCTGGAGTCCCCGGACAGGGAACGCTTTCTTT
CAWSPRTGNAFF
>NA|TRBV18|TRBJ2-6|few
TGTGCCAGCTCACCGTCCCCGATCTCTGGGGCCAACGTCCTGACTTTC
CASSPSPISGANVLTF
>NA|TRBV19|TRBJ1-2|once
TGTGCCAGTAGTATGGCAGTGGGAACCTCCTATGGCTACACCTTC
CASSMAVGTSYGYTF
>TRBD2|TRBV3-1/TRBV3-2|TRBJ2-1|NA
TGTGCCAGCAGGCGGGGGGCCAAAGATGAGCAGTTCTTC
CASRRGAKDEQFF
>TRBD2|TRBV10-3|TRBJ2-3|NA
TGTGCCATCAGCGCCACTCTAGCGGGGGGTCTTTCAGATACGCAGTATTTT
CAISATLAGGLSDTQYF
>NA|TRBV15|TRBJ2-2|NA
TGTGCCACCAGCAGAAGGGACACCGGGGAGCTGTTTTTT
CATSRRDTGELFF
>TRBD1|TRBV27|TRBJ1-2|NA
TGTGCCAGCAGTCCCTACAGGGGCTCGGGGTATGGCTACACCTTC
CASSPYRGSGYGYTF
>NA|TRBV28|TRBJ1-1|NA
TGTGCCAGCAGCTTAGGTACTGAAGCTTTCTTT
CASSLGTEAFF
>NA|TRBV7-3|TRBJ2-3|NA
TGTGCCAGCAGCGCCTTCCTGGACTCCACAGATACGCAGTATTTT
CASSAFLDSTDTQYF